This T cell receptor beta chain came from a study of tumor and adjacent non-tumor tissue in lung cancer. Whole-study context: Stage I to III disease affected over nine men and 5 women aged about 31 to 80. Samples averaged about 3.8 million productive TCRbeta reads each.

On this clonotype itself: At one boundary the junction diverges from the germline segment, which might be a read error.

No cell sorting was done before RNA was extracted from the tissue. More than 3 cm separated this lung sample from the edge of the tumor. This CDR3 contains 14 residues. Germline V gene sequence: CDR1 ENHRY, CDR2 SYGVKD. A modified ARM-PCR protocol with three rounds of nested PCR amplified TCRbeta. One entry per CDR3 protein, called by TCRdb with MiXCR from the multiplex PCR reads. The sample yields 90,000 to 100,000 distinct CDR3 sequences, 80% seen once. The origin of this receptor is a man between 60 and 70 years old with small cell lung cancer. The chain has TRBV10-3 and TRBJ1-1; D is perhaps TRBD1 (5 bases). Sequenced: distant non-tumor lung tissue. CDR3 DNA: TGTGCCATCATAGTGGGACTGGAGATAGCTGAATCTTTCTTT. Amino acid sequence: CAIIVGLEIAESFF.